At least ten counts were recorded for the clone carrying this TCR beta chain. The sample comes from a study of Graves' ophthalmopathy and Graves' hyperthyroidism. V lost 5 bases to trimming and J lost 5 bases, with 12 bases between them. The germline V gene encodes CDR1 SGHTA and CDR2 FQGNSA. The CDR3 spans 13 residues. Having ophthalmopathy, the donors showed moderate-to-severe activity, CAS ≥3 and NOSPECS ≥4, with disease lasting under 3 months. Amplification of the TCR beta CDR3 regions used RNA transcripts (as template). First-round RT-PCR employed HTBI primers, with a second-round multiplex PCR after it. TCRdb redid the calling of the multiplex PCR reads with MiXCR, one entry per CDR3 protein. The repertoire holds about 400,000 distinct CDR3 sequences, 18% seen once, with about 1.6% in the top ten.

The specimen was peripheral blood. The origin of this receptor is a woman in her late teens or twenties with Graves' ophthalmopathy. The chain employs TRBV7-2 and TRBJ2-5; maybe TRBD1 (6 bases). CDR3 bases: TGTGCCAGCAGCCGGGGACACTCCGAGACCCAGTACTTC. Its translation is CASSRGHSETQYF.